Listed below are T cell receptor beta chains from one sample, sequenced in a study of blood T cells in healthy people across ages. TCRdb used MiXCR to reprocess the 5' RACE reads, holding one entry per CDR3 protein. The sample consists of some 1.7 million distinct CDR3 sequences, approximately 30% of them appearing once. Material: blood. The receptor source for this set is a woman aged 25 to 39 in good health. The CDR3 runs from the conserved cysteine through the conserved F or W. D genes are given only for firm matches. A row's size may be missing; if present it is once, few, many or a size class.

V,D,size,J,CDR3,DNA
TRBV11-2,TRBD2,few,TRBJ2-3,CASSLGTSAYTDTQYF,TGTGCCAGCAGCCTAGGGACTAGCGCCTACACAGATACGCAGTATTTT
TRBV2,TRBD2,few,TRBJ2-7,CASSNDRGGGYEQYF,TGTGCCAGCAGTAACGACCGGGGGGGAGGCTACGAGCAGTACTTC
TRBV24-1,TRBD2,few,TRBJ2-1,CATSDSLGGGRAHNEQFF,TGTGCCACCAGTGATAGTCTCGGAGGCGGGAGGGCCCACAATGAGCAGTTCTTC
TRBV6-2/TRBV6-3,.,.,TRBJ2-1,CASSYETGPGDEQFF,TGTGCCAGCAGTTACGAGACTGGCCCGGGCGATGAGCAGTTCTTC
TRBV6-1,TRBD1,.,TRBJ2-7,CTSSETEQGYYEQYF,TGTACCAGCAGTGAAACGGAACAGGGGTACTACGAGCAGTACTTC
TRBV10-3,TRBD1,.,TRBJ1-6,CATAGTERSPLHF,TGTGCCACCGCCGGGACAGAACGTTCACCCCTCCACTTT
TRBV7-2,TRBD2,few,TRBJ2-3,CASSSGSLAGGPSLTDTQYF,TGTGCCAGCAGCTCGGGGTCGCTAGCGGGAGGGCCCTCATTGACAGATACGCAGTATTTT
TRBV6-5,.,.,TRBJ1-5,CASSSQTVATGQPQHF,TGTGCCAGCAGTTCCCAGACAGTGGCTACGGGTCAGCCCCAGCATTTT
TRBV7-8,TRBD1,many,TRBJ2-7,CASSLQGGAVSEQYF,TGTGCCAGCAGCCTACAGGGGGGTGCGGTGAGCGAGCAGTACTTC
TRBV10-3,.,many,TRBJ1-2,CAITTDSNSYGYTF,TGTGCCATCACCACGGACAGCAATTCCTATGGCTACACCTTC
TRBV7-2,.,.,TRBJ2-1,CASSSSRPYEQFF,TGTGCCAGCAGCTCCTCGAGACCCTACGAGCAGTTCTTC
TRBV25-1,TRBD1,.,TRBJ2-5,CASSGGDRVQETQYF,TGTGCCAGCAGTGGGGGAGACAGGGTTCAAGAGACCCAGTACTTC
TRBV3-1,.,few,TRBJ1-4,CASSQAGNDEKLFF,TGTGCCAGCAGCCAAGCAGGGAATGATGAAAAACTGTTTTTT
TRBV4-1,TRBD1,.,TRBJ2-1,CASSRPGTGENEQFF,TGCGCCAGCAGCCGTCCCGGGACAGGGGAGAATGAGCAGTTCTTC
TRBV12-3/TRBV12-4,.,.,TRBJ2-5,CASTDEDGVGRETQYF,TGTGCCAGCACCGACGAGGACGGGGTCGGCAGGGAGACCCAGTACTTC
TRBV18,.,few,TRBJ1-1,CASSPFRGGGFTEAFF,TGTGCCAGCTCACCATTTAGAGGGGGTGGTTTCACTGAAGCTTTCTTT
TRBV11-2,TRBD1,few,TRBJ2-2,CASSFTGLGQATGELFF,TGTGCCAGCAGCTTCACCGGCCTAGGACAGGCCACCGGGGAGCTGTTTTTT
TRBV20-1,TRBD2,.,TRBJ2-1,CSAREGGSLYNEQFF,TGCAGTGCTAGAGAAGGCGGGAGCCTTTACAATGAGCAGTTCTTC
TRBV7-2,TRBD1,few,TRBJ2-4,CASSSIQGDIQYF,TGTGCCAGCAGCTCAATACAGGGGGACATTCAGTACTTC
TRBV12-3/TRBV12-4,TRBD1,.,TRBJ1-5,CASRKQGKQPQHF,TGTGCCAGCAGGAAACAGGGGAAGCAGCCCCAGCATTTT
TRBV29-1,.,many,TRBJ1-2,CSVPGGGYGYTF,TGCAGCGTGCCTGGGGGGGGCTATGGCTACACCTTC
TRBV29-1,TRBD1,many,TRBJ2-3,CSVGDLTGNTQYF,TGCAGCGTTGGGGACCTGACAGGGAATACGCAGTATTTT
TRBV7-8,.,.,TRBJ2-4,CASSSRLGVIQYF,TGTGCCAGCAGCTCCCGGCTCGGGGTCATTCAGTACTTC
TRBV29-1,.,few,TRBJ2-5,CSGDKQLLQETQYF,TGCAGCGGGGACAAGCAGCTACTCCAAGAGACCCAGTACTTC
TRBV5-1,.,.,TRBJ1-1,CASSERVATEAFF,TGCGCCAGCAGCGAGAGGGTGGCCACTGAAGCTTTCTTT
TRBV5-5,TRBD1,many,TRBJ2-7,CASSTGTGGFEQYF,TGTGCCAGCAGCACCGGGACAGGGGGCTTCGAGCAGTACTTC
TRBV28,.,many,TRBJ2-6,CASRLPSGSGANVLTF,TGTGCCAGCCGCCTCCCGTCAGGCTCTGGGGCCAACGTCCTGACTTTC
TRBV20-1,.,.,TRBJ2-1,CSASRPDESHNEQFF,TGCAGTGCTTCTCGCCCGGATGAGTCCCACAATGAGCAGTTCTTC
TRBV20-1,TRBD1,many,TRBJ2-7,CSARGTGISYEQYF,TGCAGTGCTAGAGGGACAGGCATCTCCTACGAGCAGTACTTC
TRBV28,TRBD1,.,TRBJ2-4,CASSLYEGGEHIQYF,TGTGCCAGCAGTTTATATGAAGGGGGCGAGCACATTCAGTACTTC
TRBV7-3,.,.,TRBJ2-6,CASSSLDSLAGANVLTF,TGTGCCAGCAGCAGCCTGGACAGCTTGGCTGGGGCCAACGTCCTGACTTTC
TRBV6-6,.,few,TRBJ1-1,CAALGGFAEAFF,TGTGCCGCCTTAGGGGGATTCGCTGAAGCTTTCTTT
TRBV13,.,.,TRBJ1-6,CASSLGYSGAPLHF,TGTGCCAGCAGCTTAGGATACTCTGGTGCACCCCTCCACTTT
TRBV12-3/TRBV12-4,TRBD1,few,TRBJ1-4,CASSPTGDKLFF,TGTGCCAGCAGTCCGACAGGGGACAAACTGTTTTTT
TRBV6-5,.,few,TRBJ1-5,CASRLSQNSNQPQHF,TGTGCCAGCAGGTTGAGCCAGAATAGCAATCAGCCCCAGCATTTT
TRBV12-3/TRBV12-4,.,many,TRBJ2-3,CASRKDNTLREQYF,TGTGCCAGCAGAAAGGACAACACGCTCCGGGAGCAGTATTTT
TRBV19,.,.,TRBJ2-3,CASTPVGGHTDTQYF,TGTGCCAGTACCCCGGTTGGGGGCCACACAGATACGCAGTATTTT
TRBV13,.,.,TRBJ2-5,CASSRIGTSQGETQYF,TGTGCCAGCAGCCGCATTGGGACAAGCCAAGGAGAGACCCAGTACTTC
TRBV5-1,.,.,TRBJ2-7,CASSLNYLGEQYF,TGCGCCAGCAGCTTGAACTATCTGGGGGAGCAGTACTTC
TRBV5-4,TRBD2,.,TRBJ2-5,CASRPMTSGGEETRYF,TGTGCCAGCCGACCAATGACTAGCGGGGGGGAAGAGACCCGGTACTTC
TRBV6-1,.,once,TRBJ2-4,CASSLVPLGWQGNIQYF,TGTGCCAGCTCCCTAGTCCCCTTGGGGTGGCAGGGGAACATTCAGTACTTC
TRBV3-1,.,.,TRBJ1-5,CASSQGAGGQPQHF,TGTGCCAGCAGCCAAGGGGCGGGAGGGCAGCCCCAGCATTTT
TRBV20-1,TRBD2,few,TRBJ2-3,CSARAQRERTDTQYF,TGCAGTGCTAGAGCCCAGCGGGAGAGGACAGATACGCAGTATTTT
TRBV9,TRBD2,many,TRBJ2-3,CASSLLAGGSDTQYF,TGTGCCAGCAGCTTATTAGCGGGAGGTTCAGATACGCAGTATTTT
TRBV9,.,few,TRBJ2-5,CASSVATGGGQETQYF,TGTGCCAGCAGCGTAGCCACAGGAGGGGGGCAAGAGACCCAGTACTTC
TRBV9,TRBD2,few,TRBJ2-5,CASSAHTSGSPETQYF,TGTGCCAGCAGCGCGCACACTAGCGGGTCCCCGGAGACCCAGTACTTC